This T cell receptor beta chain appears in the sequencing data of a study of blood T cells in healthy people across ages. Study at large: Researchers report that template switching captured about one barcoded beta molecule per two T cells.

Points from the study as a whole: For the donors, CMV status was unknown and possibly confounded expanded clonotype changes.

This clonotype was counted only a few times. Antigen unknown. A second roughly 7 to 11 cycle PCR used barcoded and J-beta primers. Each CDR3 protein is one row after TCRdb ran MiXCR on the 5' RACE reads. Here the sample spans more than 650,000 distinct CDR3 sequences, 22% being singletons. Sequences were obtained from blood. This sequence originates from a man between 65 and 80 years old in good health.

Written as DNA, the CDR3 is TGTGCCAGCAGCTTGGGCACAGGGGTTGATGAGCAGTTCTTC. This sequence encodes CASSLGTGVDEQFF. V usage is TRBV7-9 and J usage is TRBJ2-1; 7 bases are a match to TRBD1. Germline trimming cut 3 bases from V and 8 bases from J; bases unmatched to any gene: 7. This CDR3 contains 14 residues. CDR1 is SEHNR and CDR2 is FQNEAQ in the germline V gene (reference sequence).